These T cell receptor beta chains were read from a single sample in a study of blood T cell repertoires in COVID-19. The data were produced by immunoSEQ multiplex PCR, yet TCRdb's version contains in-frame clones alone and is incomplete. The sample shows 250,000 to 350,000 clones, roughly 86% of them seen only once. The sequenced sample was peripheral blood. These receptors all stem from a woman in her forties or fifties who had recovered from COVID-19. Each CDR3 is given with its conserved first and last residue. D genes are given only for firm matches. Expanded clones get a size class; other rows say once, few or many, or leave the size out.

CDR3aa | CDR3nt | v_gene | d_gene | j_gene | abundance
CASSTGHRQETQYF | TGTGCCAGCAGTACGGGACACAGGCAAGAGACCCAGTACTTC | TRBV5-5 | NA | TRBJ2-5 | NA
CASSPLGQGGQFF | TGTGCCAGCAGTCCACTTGGGCAGGGCGGGCAGTTCTTC | TRBV27 | NA | TRBJ2-1 | NA
CASRQTSSLAKNIQYF | TGTGCCAGCAGGCAGACTAGTAGCCTAGCCAAAAACATTCAGTACTTC | TRBV6-6 | NA | TRBJ2-4 | NA
CASRKGANTGELFF | TGTGCCAGCAGGAAGGGGGCGAACACCGGGGAGCTGTTTTTT | TRBV11-3 | NA | TRBJ2-2 | once
CSVVSGGEGTEAFF | TGCAGCGTTGTCTCGGGGGGCGAGGGCACTGAAGCTTTCTTT | TRBV29-1 | NA | TRBJ1-1 | NA
CASSDPGLVAYEQYF | TGTGCCAGCAGTGATCCCGGGTTGGTGGCGTACGAGCAGTACTTC | TRBV6-1 | NA | TRBJ2-7 | NA
CASSLPHFNSLYF | TGTGCCAGCAGTTTACCCCATTTTAACTCATTGTACTTC | TRBV27 | NA | TRBJ2-7 | NA
CASILLGGTDTQYF | TGTGCCAGCATTCTGCTGGGGGGAACAGATACGCAGTATTTT | TRBV6-5 | NA | TRBJ2-3 | NA
CAASQTGDNEQFF | TGTGCCGCCTCCCAGACAGGGGACAATGAGCAGTTCTTC | TRBV30 | TRBD1 | TRBJ2-1 | medium-sized
CASSSRPSSGETQYF | TGTGCCAGCAGCTCCCGGCCCTCTAGCGGGGAGACCCAGTACTTC | TRBV7-2 | TRBD2 | TRBJ2-5 | NA
CASSVSGSTDTQYF | TGTGCCAGCAGCGTATCCGGGAGCACAGATACGCAGTATTTT | TRBV9 | NA | TRBJ2-3 | NA
CSVGTGGDYGYTF | TGCAGCGTTGGGACAGGGGGAGACTATGGCTACACCTTC | TRBV29-1 | TRBD1 | TRBJ1-2 | NA
CASSPPAGPYGGETQYF | TGTGCCAGCTCACCACCAGCGGGGCCCTATGGTGGGGAAACCCAGTACTTC | TRBV18 | TRBD2 | TRBJ2-5 | few
CASNRPHNYEQYF | TGCGCCAGCAATCGTCCGCACAACTACGAGCAGTACTTC | TRBV4-1 | NA | TRBJ2-7 | NA
CATQTGDKNIQYF | TGTGCCACTCAAACCGGGGATAAAAACATTCAGTACTTC | TRBV28 | NA | TRBJ2-4 | NA
CASSGGDSSYEQYF | TGCGCCAGCAGCGGAGGGGACTCCTCCTACGAGCAGTACTTC | TRBV5-1 | NA | TRBJ2-7 | NA
CASSLGGGTEAFF | TGTGCCAGCAGCTTAGGTGGCGGGACTGAAGCTTTCTTT | TRBV7-8 | NA | TRBJ1-1 | NA
CASSFVLGDTYEQYF | TGTGCCAGCAGTTTTGTGCTCGGGGACACCTACGAGCAGTACTTC | TRBV28 | NA | TRBJ2-7 | NA
CASSQGFTGELFF | TGTGCCAGTAGCCAGGGTTTCACCGGGGAGCTGTTTTTT | TRBV19 | NA | TRBJ2-2 | NA
CASSATGTDTQYF | TGTGCCAGCAGTGCTACAGGGACAGATACGCAGTATTTT | TRBV27 | NA | TRBJ2-3 | NA
CASRRTGAYEQYF | TGTGCCAGCAGGAGGACAGGCGCCTACGAGCAGTACTTC | TRBV2 | TRBD1 | TRBJ2-7 | NA
CASSFSGGHSYNEQFF | TGTGCCAGCAGTTTCAGCGGGGGCCACTCCTACAATGAGCAGTTCTTC | TRBV27 | TRBD2 | TRBJ2-1 | NA
CASSQDLSTYTEAFF | TGTGCCAGCAGCCAAGACTTGTCTACGTACACTGAAGCTTTCTTT | TRBV3-1/TRBV3-2 | NA | TRBJ1-1 | NA
CASSPQGQGVTGELFF | TGTGCCAGCAGCCCTCAAGGACAGGGGGTCACCGGGGAGCTGTTTTTT | TRBV9 | TRBD1 | TRBJ2-2 | NA
CADPARHYNQPQHF | TGTGCCGACCCGGCGAGGCACTACAATCAGCCCCAGCATTTT | TRBV6-5 | NA | TRBJ1-5 | NA
CASSLGAGRLRRNQQYF | TGTGCCAGCAGCTTAGGAGCCGGGCGACTACGCCGTAACCAGCAGTACTTC | TRBV7-6 | NA | TRBJ2-7 | NA
CASSESTGGVKQYF | TGCGCCAGCAGTGAGTCGACAGGGGGCGTCAAGCAGTATTTT | TRBV10-1 | TRBD1 | TRBJ2-3 | NA
CASSLTGGPSSGQFF | TGTGCCAGCAGCTTGACGGGAGGGCCTAGTTCCGGGCAGTTCTTC | TRBV7-3 | TRBD2 | TRBJ2-1 | medium-sized
CAISEGTGAPTDTQYF | TGTGCCATCAGTGAAGGGACAGGGGCCCCCACAGATACGCAGTATTTT | TRBV10-3 | TRBD1 | TRBJ2-3 | NA
CASSFPTGEYYF | TGTGCCAGCAGTTTCCCCACAGGGGAATATTACTTC | TRBV12-3/TRBV12-4 | TRBD1 | TRBJ2-7 | few
CASSQAALGPDAFF | TGCGCCAGCAGCCAAGCCGCGTTGGGCCCTGACGCTTTCTTT | TRBV4-1 | NA | TRBJ1-1 | NA
CASSYRLNEKLFF | TGTGCCAGCAGTTACCGACTTAATGAAAAACTGTTTTTT | TRBV27 | NA | TRBJ1-4 | NA
CASSLGGQHMNTEAFF | TGTGCCAGCAGCCTGGGGGGACAGCACATGAACACTGAAGCTTTCTTT | TRBV5-4 | TRBD1 | TRBJ1-1 | NA
CASGLRGAYEQYF | TGTGCCAGCGGCCTGCGGGGTGCCTACGAGCAGTACTTC | TRBV6-2/TRBV6-3 | NA | TRBJ2-7 | NA
CASRRGQDNSPLHF | TGTGCCAGCAGAAGAGGACAGGATAATTCACCCCTCCACTTT | TRBV2 | TRBD1 | TRBJ1-6 | few
CASSLVGGVQEAQNTQYF | TGTGCCAGCAGCTTAGTTGGGGGGGTACAGGAAGCACAGAATACGCAGTATTTT | TRBV7-2 | TRBD2 | TRBJ2-3 | NA
CASSLTGNTEAFF | TGCGCCAGCAGCTTGACCGGGAATACTGAAGCTTTCTTT | TRBV5-1 | NA | TRBJ1-1 | NA
CASSRGTGAFSYEQYF | TGTGCCAGCTCACGCGGAACCGGTGCCTTCTCATACGAGCAGTACTTC | TRBV18 | NA | TRBJ2-7 | NA
CAISGILNTEAFF | TGTGCCATCAGTGGTATTCTGAACACTGAAGCTTTCTTT | TRBV10-3 | NA | TRBJ1-1 | NA
CASSLSGGEQYF | TGTGCCAGCAGCTTGTCGGGGGGCGAGCAGTACTTC | TRBV5-5 | TRBD2 | TRBJ2-7 | NA
CASSHPLAGGQEQYF | TGTGCCAGCAGTCACCCCCTAGCGGGGGGGCAGGAGCAGTACTTC | TRBV6-2/TRBV6-3 | TRBD2 | TRBJ2-7 | NA
CASSYNGQLEAFF | TGTGCCAGCAGTTATAATGGACAGCTCGAAGCTTTCTTT | TRBV6-2/TRBV6-3 | NA | TRBJ1-1 | NA
CASSKGLADRNEQFF | TGTGCCAGCAGTAAGGGACTAGCGGACAGAAATGAGCAGTTCTTC | TRBV7-2 | TRBD2 | TRBJ2-1 | NA
CASSSQGTGMHEQYF | TGTGCCAGCAGCTCACAGGGGACAGGGATGCACGAGCAGTACTTC | TRBV7-2 | TRBD1 | TRBJ2-7 | NA
CASSIRTPERVYEQYF | TGTGCCAGTAGTATCCGGACACCTGAGCGGGTTTACGAGCAGTACTTC | TRBV19 | NA | TRBJ2-7 | once
CASSQTSDSYEQYF | TGTGCCAGCAGCCAGACTAGCGACTCCTACGAGCAGTACTTC | TRBV3-1/TRBV3-2 | TRBD2 | TRBJ2-7 | once
CASSFPTRQGWGRYEQYF | TGTGCCAGCAGTTTCCCTACCCGACAGGGGTGGGGGAGATACGAGCAGTACTTC | TRBV28 | TRBD1 | TRBJ2-7 | NA
CASSPGQGNHEQYF | TGTGCCAGCTCACCAGGACAGGGCAACCACGAGCAGTACTTC | TRBV18 | TRBD1 | TRBJ2-7 | NA